This T cell receptor beta chain came from a study of cytomegalovirus exposure and HLA in healthy donors. This clone has a handful of counts. No antigen is known for it. Germline trimming cut 3 bases from V and 3 bases from J; bases unmatched to any gene: 11. CDR1 and CDR2 from the germline V gene are SQVTM and ANQGSEA. The CDR3 loop spans 15 amino acids. Here immunoSEQ multiplex PCR was the method, and the copy in TCRdb shows in-frame clones only, minus some. The sample includes some 180,000 clones, around nine tenths of them seen just once. Study-level results: Reported performance of the classifier showed diagnosis of cytomegalovirus status with high specificity and sensitivity.

The genes are TRBV29-1 and TRBJ2-7; 7 nucleotides align to TRBD2. Sequencing used PBMCs. This clonotype was obtained from a man younger than 40 in good health and CMV-seropositive. The CDR3 reads CSVEDTASGLYEQYF. The DNA of the CDR3 is TGCAGCGTTGAGGATACGGCTAGCGGCCTCTACGAGCAGTACTTC.